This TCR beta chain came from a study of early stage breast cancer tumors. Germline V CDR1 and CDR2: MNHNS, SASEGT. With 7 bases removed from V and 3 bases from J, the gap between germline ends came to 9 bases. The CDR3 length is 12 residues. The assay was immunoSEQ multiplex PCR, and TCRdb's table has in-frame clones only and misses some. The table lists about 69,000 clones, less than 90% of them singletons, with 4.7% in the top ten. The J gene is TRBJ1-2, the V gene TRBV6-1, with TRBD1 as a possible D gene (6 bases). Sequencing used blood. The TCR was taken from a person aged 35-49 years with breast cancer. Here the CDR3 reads CASNRDDYGYTF. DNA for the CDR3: TGTGCCAGCAACAGGGATGACTATGGCTACACCTTC.